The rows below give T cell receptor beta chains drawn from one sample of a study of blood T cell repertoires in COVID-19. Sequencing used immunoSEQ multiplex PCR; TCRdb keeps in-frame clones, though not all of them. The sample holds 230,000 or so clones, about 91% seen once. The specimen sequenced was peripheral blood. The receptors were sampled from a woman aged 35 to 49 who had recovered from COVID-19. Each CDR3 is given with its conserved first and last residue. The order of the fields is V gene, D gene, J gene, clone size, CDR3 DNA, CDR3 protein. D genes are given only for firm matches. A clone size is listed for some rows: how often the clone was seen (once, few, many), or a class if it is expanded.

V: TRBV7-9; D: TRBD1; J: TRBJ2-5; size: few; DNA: TGTGCCAGCAGCTTACGGGACAGATCACAAGAGACCCAGTACTTC; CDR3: CASSLRDRSQETQYF
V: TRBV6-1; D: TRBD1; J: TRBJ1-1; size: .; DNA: TGTGCCAGCAGTGAGGGGACAGGGTCTGAAGCTTTCTTT; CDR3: CASSEGTGSEAFF
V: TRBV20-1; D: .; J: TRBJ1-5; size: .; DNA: TGCAGTGCTAGTCGAGACAATAGCAATCAGCCCCAGCATTTT; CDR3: CSASRDNSNQPQHF
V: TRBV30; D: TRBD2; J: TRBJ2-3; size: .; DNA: TGTGCCTGGAATCTAGCGGGAGAGGCAGATACGCAGTATTTT; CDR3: CAWNLAGEADTQYF
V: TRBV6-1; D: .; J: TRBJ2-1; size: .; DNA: TGTGCCAGCAGCGAAACCGGGGGATTGGGTTACAATGAGCAGTTCTTC; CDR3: CASSETGGLGYNEQFF
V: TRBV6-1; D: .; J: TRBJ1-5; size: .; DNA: TGTGCCAGCAGTGATGCGCTTAGCAATCAGCCCCAGCATTTT; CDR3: CASSDALSNQPQHF
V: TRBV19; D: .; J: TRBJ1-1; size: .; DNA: TGTGCCAGTAGTATACCCGGAGGTTACACTGAAGCTTTCTTT; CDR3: CASSIPGGYTEAFF
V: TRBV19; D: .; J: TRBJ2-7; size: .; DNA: TGTGCCAGTATGGCAGCGGGCGCGTTTGAGCAGTACTTC; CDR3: CASMAAGAFEQYF
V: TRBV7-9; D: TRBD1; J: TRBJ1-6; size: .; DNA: TGTGCCAGCAGCTTTATCGGGACAGGGGATTCACCCCTCCACTTT; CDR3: CASSFIGTGDSPLHF
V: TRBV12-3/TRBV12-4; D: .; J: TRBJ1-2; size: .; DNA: TGTGCCAGCACATGGGGCGGAGGCTACACCTTC; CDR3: CASTWGGGYTF
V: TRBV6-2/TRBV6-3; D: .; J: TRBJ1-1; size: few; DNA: TGTGCCAGCAGTTACCAAGTTATCGGAGGGATTGAAGCTTTCTTT; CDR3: CASSYQVIGGIEAFF
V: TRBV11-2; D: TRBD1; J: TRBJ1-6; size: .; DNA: TGTGCCAGCAGCTCACAGGGGTGGAGTAATTCACCCCTCCACTTT; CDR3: CASSSQGWSNSPLHF
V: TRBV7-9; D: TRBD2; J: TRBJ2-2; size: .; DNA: TGTGCCAGCAGCTACACTAGCGGGGGCCCCAACACCGGGGAGCTGTTTTTT; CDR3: CASSYTSGGPNTGELFF
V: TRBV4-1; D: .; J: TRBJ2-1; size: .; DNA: TGCGCCAGCAGTTTCGGGGGTCTGCAGTTCTTC; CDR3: CASSFGGLQFF
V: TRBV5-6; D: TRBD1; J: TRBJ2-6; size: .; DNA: TGTGCCAGCAGCTTACAGGGGGCCGGGGCCAACGTCCTGACTTTC; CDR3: CASSLQGAGANVLTF
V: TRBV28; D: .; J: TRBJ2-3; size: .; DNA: TGTGCCAGCAGTCAGACAGGGAGGCCTAGCACAGATACGCAGTATTTT; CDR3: CASSQTGRPSTDTQYF
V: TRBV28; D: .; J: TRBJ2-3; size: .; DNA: TGTGCCAGCAGGACGGGGGTTGGGGGAGATACGCAGTATTTT; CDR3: CASRTGVGGDTQYF